Listed below are T cell receptor beta chains from one sample, sequenced in a study of T cell changes during pregnancy in multiple sclerosis. Libraries were prepared by immunoSEQ multiplex PCR; TCRdb keeps only in-frame clonotypes and omits some of them. This sample has around 62,000 clones, with around 91% found just once. The sample consisted of peripheral blood, taken in the second trimester of pregnancy. The receptor set was obtained from a female donor in good health, enrolled as a control in a pregnancy study. CDR3s include the opening cysteine and the closing phenylalanine or tryptophan. Where a row states a size, it is once, few, many or the class of an expanded clone; other rows omit it.

CASSPWDSSYNEQFF	TRBV11-1	TRBJ2-1	once
CASFGLTGNTIYF	TRBV18	TRBJ1-3	-
CARSLQGTGDNYGYTF	TRBV5-3	TRBJ1-2	once
CASRGGGGSQHF	TRBV19	TRBJ1-5	-
CASSPSLDRVPEAFF	TRBV13	TRBJ1-1	-
CASSFGLAGYTGELFF	TRBV11-2	TRBJ2-2	-
CASSYSPRGNTIYF	TRBV6-5	TRBJ1-3	-
CASSPGRGGETEAFF	TRBV18	TRBJ1-1	-
CSVETGFSDGYTF	TRBV29-1	TRBJ1-2	few
CASSQRGVRNTEAFF	TRBV4-1	TRBJ1-1	-
CASSQEIVSEANYGYTF	TRBV14	TRBJ1-2	-
CASLTAEKLFF	TRBV6-6	TRBJ1-4	few
CASSGAGASTDTQYF	TRBV6-1	TRBJ2-3	-
CASSRRTGGDEQFF	TRBV19	TRBJ2-1	-
CASSPTLQGDTEAFF	TRBV2	TRBJ1-1	-
CASSFDRVQPQHF	TRBV6-5	TRBJ1-5	-